The 21 T cell receptor beta chains presented below share a single source sample, sequenced in a study of T cells in localized non-small cell lung cancer. Clones were read by immunoSEQ multiplex PCR, and TCRdb kept only the in-frame ones, dropping some. Among 35,000 or so clones listed, roughly nine tenths were seen once. The sequences come from peripheral blood, collected before any cancer treatment. The receptors originated from a man aged 35-75 years with stage I lung adenocarcinoma.

This clone has just a few counts. The rearrangement links TRBV5-6 to TRBJ2-1; the D is unclear. The CDR3 sequence is 11 residues long. In germline, CDR1 is SGHDT, CDR2 YYEEEE. V shed 4 bases and J shed 9 bases, with 8 bases lying between them. CDR3: CASSKTIEQFF. The CDR3, as DNA: TGTGCCAGCAGCAAAACAATTGAGCAGTTCTTC.

This clone was seen only a few times. The chain is built from TRBV11-2 and TRBJ1-1; no clear D gene. From germline, CDR1 is SGHAT and CDR2 FQNNGV. This CDR3 has 14 amino acids. V was clipped by 2 bases and J by 5 bases, with 12 bases between them. The chain's CDR3 is CASSLRRTNTEAFF. As DNA, the CDR3 is TGTGCCAGCAGCTTAAGGCGCACGAATACTGAAGCTTTCTTT.

The rearrangement uses TRBV9 and TRBJ2-1; 9 positions match TRBD1. Germline lookup yields CDR1 SGDLS and CDR2 YYNGEE. The CDR3 is 13 amino acids. V lost 3 bases to trimming and J lost 10 bases; unmatched junction nucleotides: 5. CDR3: CASSGTGGREQFF. The CDR3 bases are TGTGCCAGCAGCGGAACAGGGGGCAGGGAGCAGTTCTTC.

The CDR3 loop is CASSLPSGNTIYF. The CDR3 DNA follows: TGTGCCAGCAGTTTACCCTCTGGAAACACCATATATTTT. The chain has TRBV6-6 and TRBJ1-3; no clear D. Germline assignment: CDR1 MNHNY and CDR2 SVGAGI (reference sequence). The CDR3 is made up of 13 amino acids. V was trimmed by 4 bases and J by 0 bases, leaving 4 bases between them.

The genes are TRBV9 and TRBJ2-7; D unclear. V lost 0 bases and J lost 6, with 16 bases in between. The V gene's germline CDR1 is SGDLS and CDR2 YYNGEE. CDR3 length: 15 residues. The CDR3, as DNA: TGTGCCAGCAGCGTAGGAATCGGGTCAGGATTCGAGCAGTACTTC. Amino acid sequence: CASSVGIGSGFEQYF.

V is TRBV6-5 and J is TRBJ1-3; a weak D match, TRBD1 (6 bases). Per germline, CDR1 MNHEY and CDR2 SVGAGI. The CDR3 runs to 15 residues. V gave up 1 base and J gave up 2 bases, with 9 bases separating them. The DNA for the CDR3 is TGTGCCAGCAGTTACTTTGGGGGCACTGGAAACACCATATATTTT. It specifies CASSYFGGTGNTIYF.

The V call is TRBV10-1, the J call TRBJ1-1, with 7 bases that match TRBD1. The CDR3 loop spans 13 amino acids. The V segment lost 5 bases and the J segment 10 bases; nucleotides outside the gene matches: 10. Germline V lookup: CDR1 WNHNN, CDR2 SYGVQD (reference sequence). CDR3 DNA sequence: TGCGCCAGCAGTAATGACAGGGTTTTCGGAGCTTTCTTT. As protein: CASSNDRVFGAFF.

The CDR3 sequence: CASRRIETGGKRHYEQYF. The DNA for the CDR3 is TGCGCCAGCCGTCGAATTGAAACAGGGGGAAAACGACACTACGAGCAGTACTTC. The genes are TRBV23-1 and TRBJ2-7; TRBD1 matches at 8 bases. TRBV23-1 is given ORF status, its function remaining uncertain. The length of the CDR3 is 18 residues. The trim removed 8 bases at V and 3 bases at J, leaving 21 bases unmatched.

The V and J genes are TRBV19 and TRBJ1-1; unclear D gene. The CDR3 consists of 12 residues. Trimming took off 6 bases at V and 6 bases at J, with 11 bases between the two ends. Germline CDR1 LNHDA, CDR2 SQIVND (reference sequence). The CDR3 region is CASSLGRAEAFF. CDR3 sequence (DNA): TGTGCCAGTAGCCTGGGGAGGGCTGAAGCTTTCTTT. The variable domain in full, with the rest retrieved from reference TRBV19 and TRBJ1-1, is DGGITQSPKYLFRKEGQNVTLSCEQNLNHDAMYWYRQDPGQGLRLIYYSQIVNDFQKGDIAEGYSVSREKKESFPLTVTSAQKNPTAFYLCASSLGRAEAFFGQGTRLTVV.

This chain links TRBV29-1 with TRBJ2-7, with TRBD1 identical over 7 bases. Germline CDR1 is SQVTM and CDR2 is ANQGSEA. The CDR3 contains 12 residues. J lost 2 bases, V lost 7 bases, and 5 bases had no gene match. CDR3 loop: CSAYRGPYEQYF. The CDR3, as DNA: TGCAGCGCGTACAGGGGACCCTACGAGCAGTACTTC.

The chain uses TRBV27 and TRBJ1-6, with D uncertain. The V gene lost 1 base and the J gene lost 12 bases, with 7 bases spanning the gap. The CDR3 runs to 12 residues. CDR1 MNHEY and CDR2 SMNVEV come from the germline V gene (reference sequence). The CDR3 sequence: CASSLLSGPLHF. The CDR3 DNA reads as TGTGCCAGCAGTTTATTGAGCGGACCCCTCCACTTT.

J is TRBJ2-5 and V is TRBV2; 8 positions match TRBD1. The CDR3 spans 12 residues. The germline CDR1 and CDR2 sequences are SNHLY and FYNNEI. V lost 5 bases and J lost 6; bases outside the gene matches: 2. This chain's CDR3 is CASSWDRQTQYF. DNA for the CDR3: TGTGCCAGCAGTTGGGACAGGCAGACCCAGTACTTC.

This chain links TRBV5-1 with TRBJ1-1; possible D gene TRBD1, 5 bases. With 0 bases removed from V and 7 bases from J, the gap between germline ends came to 13 bases. Germline V CDR1 and CDR2: SGHRS, YFSETQ. The CDR3 totals 14 residues. The CDR3 region is CASSLAGQGDEAFF. The CDR3 DNA sequence: TGCGCCAGCAGCTTGGCCGGACAAGGTGATGAAGCTTTCTTT.

This clone was observed once. The chain joins TRBV7-6 to TRBJ2-5; the match to TRBD2 covers 11 bases. Germline loops: CDR1 SGHVS, CDR2 FNYEAQ. Trimming removed 5 bases from V and 5 bases from J; junction bases left unmatched: 13. There are 17 residues in the CDR3. Here the CDR3 reads CASSLSGTSGGGETQYF. In DNA form, the CDR3 reads TGTGCCAGCAGCCTCTCCGGGACTAGCGGTGGAGGGGAGACCCAGTACTTC. Drawing the rest from reference TRBV7-6 and TRBJ2-5, the complete variable domain is GAGVSQSPRYKVTKRGQDVALRCDPISGHVSLYWYRQALGQGPEFLTYFNYEAQQDKSGLPNDRFSAERPEGSISTLTIQRTEQRDSAMYRCASSLSGTSGGGETQYFGPGTRLLVL.

The chain carries TRBV5-1 and TRBJ2-1; TRBD2 is a possible D gene (6 bases). With 4 bases removed from V and 6 bases from J, the gap between germline ends came to 17 bases. Germline CDR1 reads SGHRS; CDR2 reads YFSETQ. The CDR3 contains 15 residues. This CDR3 is CASSAQGGARNEQFF. The CDR3 region has the DNA TGCGCCAGCAGCGCCCAAGGAGGGGCCCGCAATGAGCAGTTCTTC. Using reference TRBV5-1 and TRBJ2-1 for the parts outside the CDR3, the full variable domain is KAGVTQTPRYLIKTRGQQVTLSCSPISGHRSVSWYQQTPGQGLQFLFEYFSETQRNKGNFPGRFSGRQFSNSRSEMNVSTLELGDSALYLCASSAQGGARNEQFFGPGTRLTVL.

About this clone: This sample also contains other DNA sequences that code for the same CDR3. The V call is TRBV18, the J call TRBJ2-7; D is uncertain. Germline lookup yields CDR1 KGHSH and CDR2 LQKENI. The CDR3 contains 13 residues. Trimming left V 2 bases short and J 5 bases short, with 10 bases between. The CDR3 nucleotides read TGTGCCAGCTCACCAGATTCGCTAAACGAGCAGTACTTC. Translated: CASSPDSLNEQYF.

The chain uses TRBV7-2 and TRBJ2-1, with D uncertain. CDR1 is SGHTA and CDR2 is FQGNSA in the germline V gene. V lost 1 base and J 8 bases, leaving 12 bases between the germline ends. CDR3 length: 14 amino acids. This CDR3 reads CASSLDGPRDEQFF. In DNA, the CDR3 is TGTGCCAGCAGCTTAGATGGACCAAGGGATGAGCAGTTCTTC.

V and J are TRBV19 and TRBJ1-5, with D unresolved. V was trimmed by 5 bases and J by 2 bases, leaving 10 bases between them. The CDR3 is made up of 14 amino acids. Germline assignment: CDR1 LNHDA and CDR2 SQIVND (reference sequence). CDR3 sequence reads: CASSLSVGNQPQHF. The CDR3 DNA follows: TGTGCCAGTAGTCTCTCCGTGGGCAATCAGCCCCAGCATTTT.

V is TRBV6-4 and J is TRBJ2-7; D might be TRBD1 or TRBD2, each matching 5 bases. The V gene lost 4 bases and the J gene lost 4 bases, with 14 bases spanning the gap. The germline V gene encodes CDR1 MRHNA and CDR2 SNTAGT. The CDR3 runs 14 residues. The CDR3 spells CASSGRDAPYEQYF. CDR3 coding DNA: TGTGCCAGCAGTGGCCGGGACGCGCCTTACGAGCAGTACTTC.

In its sample, this clone was seen once. The gene calls are TRBV7-8 and TRBJ2-5, with TRBD1 matching 7 bases. This CDR3 is built from 15 residues. CDR1 and CDR2 (germline): SGHVS, FQNEAQ. V lost 5 bases and J lost 4; bases outside the gene matches: 10. CDR3 nucleotides: TGTGCCAGCAGCCCCCGAGGGGGCCAAGCAGAGACCCAGTACTTC. Protein: CASSPRGGQAETQYF.

The rearrangement uses TRBV27 and TRBJ2-2, with 7 bases fitting TRBD1. The V gene end was trimmed by 6 bases and the J gene end by 5 bases; junction bases not matched to a gene: 15. Per germline, CDR1 MNHEY and CDR2 SMNVEV (reference sequence). The CDR3 is 17 amino acids. CDR3 sequence (DNA): TGTGCCAGCAGCTATCCCCCGGGCAGGGGGAAAACCGGGGAGCTGTTTTTT. Its protein is CASSYPPGRGKTGELFF.